This TCR beta chain is from a study of cytomegalovirus exposure and HLA in healthy donors. About the study: The 130 or so validation repertoires used a platform that matched the one used for the approximately 690 first-cohort repertoires, as a later analysis reported.

The ends were cut back, 2 bases at V and 6 bases at J, with 8 bases in the middle. The germline V gene has CDR1 MRHNA and CDR2 SNTAGT. The CDR3 covers 13 residues. Assay: immunoSEQ multiplex PCR; the TCRdb copy retains only in-frame clones and omits some. The repertoire consists of some 220,000 clones, with 75% to 95% occurring once and the leading ten covering 0.85% to 1.2%. Separation from the roughly 690-subject first cohort characterized the roughly 120-subject validation cohort, to which the donors belonged. Sequencing was performed on PBMCs. The TCR originated in a young woman in good health and CMV-seronegative. The gene calls are TRBV6-4 and TRBJ1-5; possible D gene TRBD1, 6 bases. The CDR3 sequence is CASSDGDTQPQHF. Here the CDR3 DNA reads TGTGCCAGCAGTGACGGGGACACTCAGCCCCAGCATTTT.